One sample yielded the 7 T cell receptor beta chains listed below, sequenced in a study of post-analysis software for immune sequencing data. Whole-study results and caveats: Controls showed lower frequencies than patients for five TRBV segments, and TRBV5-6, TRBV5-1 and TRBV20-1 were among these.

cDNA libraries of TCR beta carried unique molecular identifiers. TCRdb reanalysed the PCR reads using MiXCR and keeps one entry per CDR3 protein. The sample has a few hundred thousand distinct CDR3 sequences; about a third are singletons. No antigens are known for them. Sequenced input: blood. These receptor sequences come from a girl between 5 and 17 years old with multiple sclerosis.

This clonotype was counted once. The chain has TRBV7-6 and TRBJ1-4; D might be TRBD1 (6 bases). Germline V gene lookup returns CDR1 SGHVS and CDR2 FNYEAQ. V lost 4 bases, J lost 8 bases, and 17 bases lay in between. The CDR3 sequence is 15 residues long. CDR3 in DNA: TGTGCCAGCAGCTCGGGACAAAGGGAAATGGAAAAACTGTTTTTT. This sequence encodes CASSSGQREMEKLFF.

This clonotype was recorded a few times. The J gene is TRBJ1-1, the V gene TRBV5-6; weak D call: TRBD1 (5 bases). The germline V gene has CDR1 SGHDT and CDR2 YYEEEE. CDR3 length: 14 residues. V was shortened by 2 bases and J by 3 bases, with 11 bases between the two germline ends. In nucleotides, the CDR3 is TGTGCCAGCAGCTTCACCAGGGAACACACTGAAGCTTTCTTT. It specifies CASSFTREHTEAFF.

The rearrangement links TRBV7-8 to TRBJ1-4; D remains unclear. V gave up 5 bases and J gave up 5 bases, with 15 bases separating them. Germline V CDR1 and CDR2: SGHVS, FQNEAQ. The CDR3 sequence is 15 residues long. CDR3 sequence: CASSPRRVSNEKLFF. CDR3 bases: TGTGCCAGCAGCCCAAGGAGGGTTTCGAATGAAAAACTGTTTTTT.

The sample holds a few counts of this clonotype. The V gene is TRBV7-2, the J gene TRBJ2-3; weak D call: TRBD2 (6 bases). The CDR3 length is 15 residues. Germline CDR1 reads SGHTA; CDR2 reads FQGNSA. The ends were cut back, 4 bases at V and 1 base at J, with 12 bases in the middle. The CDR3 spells CASSSTRWGTDTQYF. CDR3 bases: TGTGCCAGCAGCTCGACTAGATGGGGCACAGATACGCAGTATTTT.

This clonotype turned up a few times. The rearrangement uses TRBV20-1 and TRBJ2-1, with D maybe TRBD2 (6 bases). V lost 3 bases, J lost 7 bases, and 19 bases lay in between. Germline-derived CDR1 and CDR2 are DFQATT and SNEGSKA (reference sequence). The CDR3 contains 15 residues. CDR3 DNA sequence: TGCAGTGCTAGGAGGGATTACGCAGGGAGGAATGAGCAGTTCTTC. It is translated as CSARRDYAGRNEQFF.

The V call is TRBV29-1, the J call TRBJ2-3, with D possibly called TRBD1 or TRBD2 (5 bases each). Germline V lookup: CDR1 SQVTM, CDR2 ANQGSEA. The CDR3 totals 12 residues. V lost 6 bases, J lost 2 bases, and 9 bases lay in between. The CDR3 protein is CSVRDLTDTQYF. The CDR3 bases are TGCAGCGTAAGGGACCTCACAGATACGCAGTATTTT.

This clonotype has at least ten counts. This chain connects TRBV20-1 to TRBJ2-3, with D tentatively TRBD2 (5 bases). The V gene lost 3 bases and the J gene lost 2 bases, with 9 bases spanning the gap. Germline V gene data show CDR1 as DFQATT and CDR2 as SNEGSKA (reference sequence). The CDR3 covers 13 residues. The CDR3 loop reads CSASGENTDTQYF. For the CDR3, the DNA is TGCAGTGCTAGTGGGGAGAACACAGATACGCAGTATTTT.